The 25 T cell receptor beta chains below all came from one sample that was sequenced in a study of blood T cell repertoires in COVID-19. Repertoires were generated with immunoSEQ multiplex PCR, while TCRdb's copy carries only in-frame clones and drops some. This sample yields 68,000 or so clones, of which roughly 80% are seen a single time; roughly 20% belongs to the top ten. The material sequenced was peripheral blood. These receptors came from a human donor in a cohort sampled during active COVID-19.

The table lists this clone with a few counts. The chain links TRBV19 to TRBJ2-1; 7 nucleotides align to TRBD1. The V segment lost 8 bases and the J segment 2 bases; nucleotides outside the gene matches: 9. Germline V gene lookup returns CDR1 LNHDA and CDR2 SQIVND (reference sequence). This CDR3 has 15 amino acids. The CDR3 loop is CASGNRGATYNEQFF. DNA of the CDR3: TGTGCCAGTGGTAACAGGGGAGCAACCTACAATGAGCAGTTCTTC.

The chain employs TRBV5-1 and TRBJ2-5; 8 bases fit TRBD1. V shed 2 bases, J shed 5 bases, and the junction held 8 bases outside the gene matches. This CDR3 region has 15 residues. The V gene's germline CDR1 is SGHRS and CDR2 YFSETQ. The CDR3 nucleotides are TGCGCCAGCAGCTTCCCAGGGGGCGCGCAGGAGACCCAGTACTTC. This sequence encodes CASSFPGGAQETQYF.

The chain employs TRBV19 and TRBJ2-2; D is undetermined. V was trimmed by 2 bases and J by 8 bases, leaving 9 bases between them. The CDR3 consists of 13 residues. The germline gives CDR1 LNHDA, CDR2 SQIVND (reference sequence). The CDR3, as DNA: TGTGCCAGTAGTATACAGGCCATGGGGGAGCTGTTTTTT. This gives the protein CASSIQAMGELFF.

The chain links TRBV18 to TRBJ1-5; 7 bases match TRBD1. CDR3 size: 13 residues. Germline CDR1 and CDR2: KGHSH and LQKENI. J gave up 6 bases and V 6 bases, and 5 bases lay outside the gene matches. CDR3 in amino acids: CASSTGAGQPQHF. The CDR3 DNA reads as TGTGCCAGCTCTACAGGGGCCGGTCAGCCCCAGCATTTT. Looking up the rest from reference TRBV18 and TRBJ1-5 gives the full variable domain: NAGVMQNPRHLVRRRGQEARLRCSPMKGHSHVYWYRQLPEEGLKFMVYLQKENIIDESGMPKERFSAEFPKEGPSILRIQQVVRGDSAAYFCASSTGAGQPQHFGDGTRLSIL.

This clone was seen once. The rearrangement links TRBV2 to TRBJ1-5, with D possibly being TRBD1 (5 bases). V was cut by 5 bases and J by 6 bases, with 11 bases left in between. CDR3 size: 13 residues. Germline loops: CDR1 SNHLY, CDR2 FYNNEI. This CDR3 is CASSRQPGQPQHF. The CDR3 coding sequence is TGTGCCAGCAGTCGACAGCCGGGTCAGCCCCAGCATTTT.

The chain couples TRBV5-1 to TRBJ2-7, with a tentative D call TRBD2 (6 bases). V was shortened by 4 bases and J by 1 base, with 18 bases between the two germline ends. Germline assignment: CDR1 SGHRS and CDR2 YFSETQ. The CDR3 contains 16 residues. CDR3 sequence: CASSPSGSGPSYEQYF. As DNA, the CDR3 is TGCGCCAGCAGCCCCTCGGGGAGCGGGCCGTCCTACGAGCAGTACTTC.

This clone came up once. One end of the junction varies from germline; a read error may be responsible. The chain uses TRBV3-1 (or the pseudogene TRBV3-2) and TRBJ2-7; D perhaps matches TRBD2 (8 bases). There are 18 residues in the CDR3. CDR1 is LGHDT, CDR2 YNNKEL, per germline (reference sequence). For the CDR3, the DNA is TGTGCCAGCAGGGGAAAGACAGGGCACGGACTAGCCGAATCTACGTTGGACTTC. Its translation is CASRGKTGHGLAESTLDF.

Only a few counts were recorded for this clone. The chain has TRBV6-2 or TRBV6-3 and TRBJ2-7; TRBD2 agrees at 11 bases. The V gene's germline CDR1 is MNHEY and CDR2 SVGEGT. The junction had 6 bases not matched to a gene; V was cut back by 5 bases and J by 6 bases. The CDR3 consists of 14 residues. The CDR3 region is CASSPLAGASEQYF. CDR3 sequence (DNA): TGTGCCAGCAGTCCACTAGCGGGAGCGTCCGAGCAGTACTTC.

This clone occurred a few times. The V and J genes are TRBV28 and TRBJ2-1, with TRBD2 matching over 10 bases. V lost 3 bases to trimming and J lost 6 bases; unmatched junction nucleotides: 5. CDR1 is MDHEN, CDR2 SYDVKM, per germline. This CDR3 comprises 15 residues. The CDR3 bases are TGTGCCAGCAGTTTTAGTAGCGGGAGGAGCAATGAGCAGTTCTTC. This translates into CASSFSSGRSNEQFF.

The chain carries TRBV20-1 and TRBJ1-5; D gene ambiguous. Trimming shortened V by 3 bases and J by 3 bases, and 9 bases separated the two germline ends. This CDR3 has 13 residues. Germline assignment: CDR1 DFQATT and CDR2 SNEGSKA (reference sequence). CDR3 protein: CSASSTNNQPQHF. CDR3 DNA: TGCAGTGCTAGTAGCACTAACAATCAGCCCCAGCATTTT.

The count of this clone is one. V gene TRBV3-1 (or the pseudogene TRBV3-2) combines with J gene TRBJ2-5; 13 nucleotides match TRBD2. The V and J ends lost 7 bases and 5 bases, in that order; junction bases with no gene match: 7. There are 15 residues in the CDR3. Germline loops: CDR1 LGHDT, CDR2 YNNKEL (reference sequence). DNA of the CDR3: TGTGCCAGCACCTGGACTAGCGGGAGTGGTGAGACCCAGTACTTC. Its translation is CASTWTSGSGETQYF.

This sequence joins TRBV6-5 and TRBJ1-1, with no clear D. The CDR3 length is 13 residues. Germline V gene data show CDR1 as MNHEY and CDR2 as SVGAGI. The V end lost 6 bases, the J end lost 4 bases, and 12 bases lay between the germline ends. CDR3 sequence (DNA): TGTGCCAGCAGACTCACAGAAGCCACTGAAGCTTTCTTT. This sequence encodes CASRLTEATEAFF.

This chain connects TRBV29-1 to TRBJ2-5; TRBD1 aligns across 7 bases. Looked up from germline, CDR1 is SQVTM and CDR2 is ANQGSEA. This CDR3 spans 13 amino acids. The V segment lost 0 bases and the J segment 4 bases; nucleotides outside the gene matches: 2. CDR3 sequence (DNA): TGCAGCGTTGAAGATGGGGACAGAGAGACCCAGTACTTC. Translation: CSVEDGDRETQYF. The full variable domain, completed using reference TRBV29-1 and TRBJ2-5, is SAVISQKPSRDICQRGTSLTIQCQVDSQVTMMFWYRQQPGQSLTLIATANQGSEATYESGFVIDKFPISRPNLTFSTLTVSNMSPEDSSIYLCSVEDGDRETQYFGPGTRLLVL.

The chain joins TRBV2 to TRBJ1-1; the match to TRBD1 covers 8 bases. The CDR3 is 14 residues long. V trimming: 4 bases; J trimming: 4 bases; junction bases outside the gene matches: 5. CDR1 SNHLY and CDR2 FYNNEI come from the germline V gene. The CDR3 loop reads CASSGGQGGTEAFF. DNA of the CDR3: TGTGCCAGCAGTGGTGGACAGGGAGGCACTGAAGCTTTCTTT.

The J gene is TRBJ1-5, the V gene TRBV6-2 or TRBV6-3; 7 nucleotides align to TRBD1. The CDR3 sequence is 14 residues long. Germline V gene lookup returns CDR1 MNHEY and CDR2 SVGEGT. Trimming took 4 bases from V and 7 from J; bases not matched to a gene: 7. The CDR3, as DNA: TGTGCCAGCAGTTGGGCGAGGGGGCCACAGCCCCAGCATTTT. It yields the protein CASSWARGPQPQHF.

This clone was detected a few times. The CDR3 sequence: CASQDGQPHLGETQYF. CDR3 nucleotide sequence: TGTGCCAGCCAAGACGGACAGCCACACTTAGGAGAGACCCAGTACTTC. The chain combines TRBV28 with TRBJ2-5; D perhaps matches TRBD1 (6 bases). There are 16 residues in the CDR3. V was shortened by 8 bases and J by 4 bases, with 23 bases between the two germline ends. Germline V CDR1 and CDR2: MDHEN, SYDVKM.

The chain joins TRBV19 to TRBJ2-3; the match to TRBD2 covers 8 bases. CDR3 length: 15 residues. Germline CDR1 reads LNHDA; CDR2 reads SQIVND (reference sequence). The V and J ends lost 3 bases and 4 bases, in that order; junction bases with no gene match: 6. DNA of the CDR3: TGTGCCAGTAGTATCCGTCTAGCGGGCGCAGATACGCAGTATTTT. Translation gives CASSIRLAGADTQYF.

This clone was counted once. This rearrangement joins TRBV4-1 to TRBJ1-5; 7 nucleotides agree with TRBD1. The CDR3 is made up of 14 amino acids. Losses at the gene ends were 3 bases for V and 2 bases for J; bases not matched to a gene: 1. The germline gives CDR1 MGHRA, CDR2 YSYEKL. CDR3: CASSHDRGNQPQHF. DNA of the CDR3: TGCGCCAGCAGCCATGACAGGGGCAATCAGCCCCAGCATTTT.

The chain uses TRBV27 and TRBJ2-3; TRBD2 aligns across 14 bases. V was pared by 5 bases and J by 4 bases, with 17 bases of the junction left unmatched. CDR1 MNHEY and CDR2 SMNVEV come from the germline V gene (reference sequence). The CDR3 is made up of 20 amino acids. Here the CDR3 reads CASSPQRLAGGPPVPDTQYF. CDR3 DNA: TGTGCCAGCAGTCCCCAGCGACTAGCGGGGGGGCCCCCTGTGCCAGATACGCAGTATTTT.

The rearrangement uses TRBV7-2 and TRBJ2-1, with D maybe TRBD1 (6 bases). Trimming pared 2 bases from V and 4 bases from J, leaving 12 bases between. This CDR3 spans 15 amino acids. The germline CDR1 and CDR2 sequences are SGHTA and FQGNSA. In DNA, the CDR3 is TGTGCCAGCAGCTTATCGAGGGGGACGTACAATGAGCAGTTCTTC. Amino acids: CASSLSRGTYNEQFF.

The V call is TRBV30, the J call TRBJ1-3, with 10 positions matching TRBD1. The CDR3 is 15 amino acids. V lost 4 bases to trimming and J lost 4 bases; unmatched junction nucleotides: 7. CDR1 and CDR2 from the germline V gene are GTSNPN and SVGIG (reference sequence). The CDR3 here is CAWTRKGQGGNTIYF. The CDR3 nucleotides are TGTGCCTGGACCAGGAAGGGACAGGGGGGAAACACCATATATTTT. Filled out from reference TRBV30 and TRBJ1-3, the complete variable domain reads SQTIHQWPATLVQPVGSPLSLECTVEGTSNPNLYWYRQAAGRGLQLLFYSVGIGQISSEVPQNLSASRPQDRQFILSSKKLLLSDSGFYLCAWTRKGQGGNTIYFGEGSWLTVV.

The chain carries TRBV7-8 and TRBJ2-5, with TRBD1 matching over 11 bases. The CDR3 has 17 residues. The J segment lost 3 bases and the V segment lost 4 bases, leaving 10 bases of the junction unmatched. Germline assignment: CDR1 SGHVS and CDR2 FQNEAQ. The CDR3 sequence: CASSSGQGVILKETQYF. The CDR3, as DNA: TGTGCCAGCAGCTCGGGACAGGGGGTAATATTAAAAGAGACCCAGTACTTC.

V is TRBV2 and J is TRBJ2-7, with 11 nucleotides matching TRBD1. Germline V gene data show CDR1 as SNHLY and CDR2 as FYNNEI. The CDR3 spans 15 residues. V dropped 6 bases and J dropped 0; count of bases not matched to a gene: 4. The CDR3 nucleotides read TGTGCCAGCAGCGGGACAGGGGGAATCTCCTACGAGCAGTACTTC. As protein: CASSGTGGISYEQYF.

The chain couples TRBV28 to TRBJ1-6, with a weak D call TRBD1 (6 bases). V was clipped by 5 bases and J by 3 bases, with 11 bases between them. CDR3 length: 15 residues. Germline loops: CDR1 MDHEN, CDR2 SYDVKM. CDR3 DNA: TGTGCCAGCAGTGAACCGGACAGCTATAATTCACCCCTCCACTTT. It translates to CASSEPDSYNSPLHF. The full variable domain, rest sourced from reference TRBV28 and TRBJ1-6, is DVKVTQSSRYLVKRTGEKVFLECVQDMDHENMFWYRQDPGLGLRLIYFSYDVKMKEKGDIPEGYSVSREKKERFSLILESASTNQTSMYLCASSEPDSYNSPLHFGNGTRLTVT.

V usage is TRBV19 and J usage is TRBJ2-7; D is perhaps TRBD1 (6 bases). V shed 0 bases and J shed 3 bases, with 12 bases lying between them. This CDR3 has 15 residues. From germline, CDR1 is LNHDA and CDR2 SQIVND (reference sequence). CDR3 in amino acids: CASSIEARGGYEQYF. The CDR3 region has the DNA TGTGCCAGTAGTATAGAGGCCCGAGGGGGCTACGAGCAGTACTTC.